This T cell receptor (beta chain) derives from a study of early T cells in non-severe SARS-CoV-2 infection. Study as a whole: Chains were unpaired, as sequencing was done on bulk RNA from unsorted whole blood.

In its sample, this clonotype was seen a few times. TCRdb passed the 5' RACE reads through MiXCR, listing each CDR3 protein once. The sample yields about 97,000 distinct CDR3 sequences, approximately 11% seen once. The V gene lost 4 bases and the J gene lost 5 bases, with 18 bases spanning the gap. CDR1 is SGHNT and CDR2 is YYREEE in the germline V gene (reference sequence). The CDR3 runs 15 residues. Material: whole blood, obtained at baseline. This rearrangement joins TRBV5-4 to TRBJ2-5, with D possibly being TRBD2 (7 bases). The origin of this receptor is an adult who was a healthcare worker with PCR-confirmed SARS-CoV-2 infection or an uninfected control (not recorded which). The CDR3 sequence is CASSPEGGQGETQYF. CDR3 DNA: TGTGCCAGCAGCCCAGAGGGGGGGCAGGGGGAGACCCAGTACTTC.